A selection of T cell receptor beta chains follows, all from one sample in a study of control samples from healthy donors and cancer patients. Generated by immunoSEQ multiplex PCR, the TCRdb table keeps only in-frame clones and is missing some. The data contain about 190,000 clones, over 80% of them singletons. Sample: blood. These receptors were collected from a man younger than 35 in good health. CDR3s include the opening cysteine and the closing phenylalanine or tryptophan.

v_call cdr3_aa
TRBV12-1 CASTNQDSSYEQYF
TRBV6-5 CASTRQGGNTGELFF
TRBV5-1 CASSSISRGAEAFF
TRBV4-1 CASSQAGTDLNTEAFF
TRBV5-1 CASTEGFMTEAFF
TRBV19 CASSINTGELFF
TRBV5-1 CASSRRDRQETQYF
TRBV3-1/TRBV3-2 CASSRDRNQPQHF
TRBV5-1 CASSLFDGAETQYF
TRBV28 CALGQYNEQFF
TRBV5-4 CASTSTKSSYNEQFF
TRBV5-1 CASSPRATDGYNEQFF
TRBV20-1 CSASGGGSYEQYF
TRBV5-1 CASSTGTSGDAGQFF
TRBV12-3/TRBV12-4 CASSGTGDQPQHF
TRBV4-1 CASSQGNPTREGYGYTF
TRBV19 CASSIDLARGLWNTEAFF
TRBV5-6 CASSFYRVGVQYF
TRBV18 CASSPSRGMKNIQYF
TRBV28 CASTSPIGGNSYEQYF
TRBV6-5 CASSFRQGRTEAFF
TRBV6-5 CASSYSWDTYEQYF
TRBV13 CASSLGRGEQFF
TRBV7-2 CASSSGQGQETQYF
TRBV5-4 CASSIGRSSYEQYF
TRBV18 CASSPSRGSYNEQFF
TRBV28 CASSPPGNTEAFF
TRBV18 CASSPGQTGNQPQHF
TRBV30 CAWTRSFGSSGANVLTF
TRBV27 CASSPLRAGAYGYTF
TRBV5-4 CASSLGLTDSYNSPLHF
TRBV5-4 CASSLSASGSTDTQYF
TRBV7-3 CASSMGLAGSAGELFF
TRBV15 CATSRGRGEAFF
TRBV7-8 CASSFPATGEYNEQFF